This record concerns one T cell receptor beta chain sequence. What it recognizes is unknown. There are 16 residues in the CDR3. V shed 5 bases and J 10 bases; nucleotides not matched to a gene: 15. Germline CDR1 and CDR2: SGHKS and YYEKEE (reference sequence). The data belong to a study of T cell responses to AZD1222 COVID-19 vaccine. Findings of the study overall: Baseline seropositives among AZD1222 recipients totaled only 5 to 7.

Only in-frame clones appear in the TCRdb table, and some are missing; sequencing was by immunoSEQ multiplex PCR. The sample lists about 130,000 clones; around nine tenths were seen once. The specimen comprised peripheral blood, sampled on day 0 of AZD1222 vaccination. This receptor was obtained from an adult in good health. The chain recombines TRBV5-5 with TRBJ1-5; 10 nucleotides agree with TRBD1. For the CDR3, the DNA is TGTGCCAGCAGTGGGGTGGGACAGGGGACCCAGTTTCCCCAGCATTTT. Its translation: CASSGVGQGTQFPQHF.